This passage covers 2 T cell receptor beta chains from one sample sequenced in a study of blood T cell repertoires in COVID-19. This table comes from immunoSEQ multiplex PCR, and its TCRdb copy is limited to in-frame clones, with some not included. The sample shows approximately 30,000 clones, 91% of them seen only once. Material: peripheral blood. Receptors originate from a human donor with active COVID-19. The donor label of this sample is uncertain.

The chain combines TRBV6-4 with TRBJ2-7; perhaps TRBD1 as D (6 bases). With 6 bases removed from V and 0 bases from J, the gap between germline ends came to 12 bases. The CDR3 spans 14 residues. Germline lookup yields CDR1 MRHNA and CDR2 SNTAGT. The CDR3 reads CASSRRGSSYEQYF. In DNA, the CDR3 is TGTGCCAGCAGCCGCAGGGGAAGCTCCTACGAGCAGTACTTC.

DNA of the CDR3: TGTGCCAGCAGCCCTCAAGCGGGGGGCGAAAACACCGGGGAGCTGTTTTTT. Its translation: CASSPQAGGENTGELFF. The chain carries TRBV4-2 and TRBJ2-2; 9 bases align to TRBD2. Germline CDR1 is LGHNA and CDR2 is YNFKEQ. With 4 bases clipped from V and 2 bases from J, the junction kept 8 bases outside the gene matches. The CDR3 is 17 residues long.